This T cell receptor beta chain emerged from a study of PD-1 blockade in classical Hodgkin lymphoma. Overall study: Intravenous nivolumab at 3 mg/kg was given to patients every 2 weeks. Study-wide points: Patients excluded were those beginning nivolumab under 1 year after ASCT. Before treatment, complete responders showed about the same diversity as newly diagnosed patients.

Note on this clone: The antigen remains unidentified.

CDR3 length: 13 amino acids. CDR1 is GTSNPN and CDR2 is SVGIG in the germline V gene (reference sequence). Trimming shortened V by 2 bases and J by 4 bases, and 11 bases separated the two germline ends. Every patient relapsed after autologous stem cell transplantation, and brentuximab vedotin exposure varied. Clones were sequenced by immunoSEQ multiplex PCR, and TCRdb holds only the in-frame ones, with some missing. The sample holds about 50,000 clones; just under 75% are singletons and the top ten take roughly 15%. The source was peripheral blood mononuclear cells (PBMCs), collected before the second cycle of nivolumab. This sequence joins TRBV30 and TRBJ1-2, with unresolved D. This sequence originates from a human donor with classical Hodgkin lymphoma. CDR3 sequence: CAWSRSSGYGYTF. Here the CDR3 DNA reads TGTGCCTGGAGTCGTTCGAGCGGCTATGGCTACACCTTC.